The rows below give T cell receptor beta chains drawn from one sample of a study of blood T cell repertoires in COVID-19. Method: immunoSEQ multiplex PCR; TCRdb's copy keeps in-frame clones and lacks some. The repertoire holds 270,000 or so clones, with 80% to 95% as singletons. Material for sequencing was PBMCs or T cells enriched from blood (not recorded which). All receptors come from a man aged 35-49 years who had been exposed to COVID-19. Both conserved end residues are part of each CDR3. D genes are given only for firm matches. The size of a clone is reported for some rows only, either as once, few or many, or as a class for expanded clones.

d_call: TRBD2
clone_size: -
v_call: TRBV18
j_call: TRBJ2-3
cdr3_aa: CASSRLGLAGSTDTQYF
cdr3_nt: TGTGCCAGCTCACGACTCGGACTAGCGGGATCCACAGATACGCAGTATTTT

d_call: -
clone_size: -
v_call: TRBV4-1
j_call: TRBJ1-1
cdr3_aa: CASSPSWNTEAFF
cdr3_nt: TGCGCCAGCAGCCCCTCCTGGAACACTGAAGCTTTCTTT

d_call: -
clone_size: -
v_call: TRBV10-3
j_call: TRBJ1-6
cdr3_aa: CAISDSTLLNSPLHF
cdr3_nt: TGTGCCATCAGTGACTCTACACTACTAAATTCACCCCTCCACTTT

d_call: TRBD1
clone_size: -
v_call: TRBV7-3
j_call: TRBJ2-7
cdr3_aa: CASSLTGVDEQYF
cdr3_nt: TGTGCCAGCAGCTTGACAGGGGTTGACGAGCAGTACTTC

d_call: TRBD1
clone_size: -
v_call: TRBV7-2
j_call: TRBJ1-1
cdr3_aa: CASSLVTGLNTEAFF
cdr3_nt: TGTGCCAGCAGCTTGGTGACAGGGCTGAACACTGAAGCTTTCTTT

d_call: -
clone_size: once
v_call: TRBV19
j_call: TRBJ1-2
cdr3_aa: CASSINSAGNYGYTF
cdr3_nt: TGTGCCAGTAGTATCAACAGTGCGGGGAACTATGGCTACACCTTC

d_call: -
clone_size: -
v_call: TRBV19
j_call: TRBJ2-7
cdr3_aa: CASSTSPYEQYF
cdr3_nt: TGTGCCAGTAGTACCAGTCCGTACGAGCAGTACTTC

d_call: -
clone_size: -
v_call: TRBV3-1/TRBV3-2
j_call: TRBJ2-3
cdr3_aa: CASSQGVAERDCTDTQYF
cdr3_nt: TGTGCCAGCAGCCAAGGGGTAGCGGAGAGAGATTGCACAGATACGCAGTATTTT

d_call: -
clone_size: -
v_call: TRBV30
j_call: TRBJ1-5
cdr3_aa: CAWNTALQEPQHF
cdr3_nt: TGTGCCTGGAATACCGCTCTCCAGGAGCCCCAGCATTTT

d_call: TRBD1
clone_size: once
v_call: TRBV7-3
j_call: TRBJ2-1
cdr3_aa: CASSSGQGVYNEQFF
cdr3_nt: TGTGCCAGCAGCTCGGGACAGGGGGTTTACAATGAGCAGTTCTTC

d_call: -
clone_size: -
v_call: TRBV10-3
j_call: TRBJ2-7
cdr3_aa: CAISSGTGYEQYF
cdr3_nt: TGTGCCATCAGCTCAGGGACTGGATACGAGCAGTACTTC

d_call: -
clone_size: -
v_call: TRBV28
j_call: TRBJ1-6
cdr3_aa: CASSHSWQEASPLHF
cdr3_nt: TGTGCCAGCAGTCACTCGTGGCAGGAAGCTTCACCCCTCCACTTT

d_call: -
clone_size: -
v_call: TRBV4-1
j_call: TRBJ1-2
cdr3_aa: CASSQVPPGQSGGYTF
cdr3_nt: TGCGCCAGCAGCCAAGTGCCGCCTGGACAGAGCGGAGGCTACACCTTC

d_call: -
clone_size: -
v_call: TRBV19
j_call: TRBJ1-2
cdr3_aa: CASSPWGSANYGYTF
cdr3_nt: TGTGCCAGTAGCCCTTGGGGCAGCGCGAACTATGGCTACACCTTC

d_call: TRBD2
clone_size: -
v_call: TRBV24-1
j_call: TRBJ2-7
cdr3_aa: CATSDTGTSGNEQYF
cdr3_nt: TGTGCCACCAGTGACACCGGGACTAGCGGGAACGAGCAGTACTTC

d_call: TRBD2
clone_size: once
v_call: TRBV5-1
j_call: TRBJ2-5
cdr3_aa: CASSTGLAGSVETQYF
cdr3_nt: TGCGCCAGCAGCACAGGACTAGCGGGGAGTGTGGAGACCCAGTACTTC

d_call: -
clone_size: -
v_call: TRBV14
j_call: TRBJ2-2
cdr3_aa: CASSTLGSDNGELFF
cdr3_nt: TGTGCCAGCAGCACTCTAGGTTCGGACAACGGGGAGCTGTTTTTT

d_call: TRBD1
clone_size: -
v_call: TRBV28
j_call: TRBJ2-6
cdr3_aa: CASSFRQGRPGANVLTF
cdr3_nt: TGTGCCAGCAGTTTTAGACAGGGAAGGCCTGGGGCCAACGTCCTGACTTTC

d_call: -
clone_size: few
v_call: TRBV4-2
j_call: TRBJ2-3
cdr3_aa: CASSQDPSVSDTQYF
cdr3_nt: TGTGCCAGCAGCCAAGATCCCAGCGTATCAGATACGCAGTATTTT

d_call: -
clone_size: -
v_call: TRBV6-1
j_call: TRBJ1-3
cdr3_aa: CASSEAAGGHSGNTIYF
cdr3_nt: TGTGCCAGCAGTGAAGCGGCGGGGGGTCACTCTGGAAACACCATATATTTT